The text below deals with one TCR beta chain. Its cognate antigen is unknown. This CDR3 has 15 residues. Germline V gives CDR1 SGHAT, CDR2 FQNNGV. Trimming cost V 3 bases and J 0 bases, with 6 bases left between them. These data originate in a study of shared clonotypes between healthy human individuals. Study as a whole: Per-donor plates numbered three CD4 naive, three CD4 memory, two CD8 naive and one CD8 memory. Study observations and caveats: Four donors held approximately 4.6% of naive CD4 clonotypes in common. Investigators collected only blood, and repertoires in tissues likely differ.

A deep-level run was used for the assay. The table came from immunoSEQ multiplex PCR; TCRdb's copy has only in-frame clones and leaves some out. Of 2 million to 2.5 million clones in the sample, roughly 94% were seen once. Sequenced input: naive CD4+ T cells sorted from blood. Indicated subset: CD45RA+ positively selected. The origin of this receptor is a man younger than 35 in good health. The V gene is TRBV11-2, the J gene TRBJ2-6; D is uncertain. CDR3: CASSLGSSGANVLTF. The CDR3 DNA reads TGTGCCAGCAGCTTGGGCAGCTCTGGGGCCAACGTCCTGACTTTC. Combining the CDR3 with reference TRBV11-2 and TRBJ2-6 gives the whole variable domain EAGVAQSPRYKIIEKRQSVAFWCNPISGHATLYWYQQILGQGPKLLIQFQNNGVVDDSQLPKDRFSAERLKGVDSTLKIQPAKLEDSAVYLCASSLGSSGANVLTFGAGSRLTVL.